A selection of T cell receptor beta chains follows, all from one sample in a study of cytomegalovirus exposure and HLA in healthy donors. Sequencing was performed with immunoSEQ multiplex PCR; in TCRdb, only in-frame clones are kept and a portion is missing. Here the sample spans under 200,000 clones, 75% to 90% being singletons. Sequencing used PBMCs. The origin of the receptors is a man between 18 and 35 years old in good health and CMV-seropositive. Both conserved end residues are part of each CDR3. A D gene is named only where the DNA matches it firmly. Not all rows give a size; the values are once, few, many and, for expanded clones, a class.

v_call: TRBV19; j_call: TRBJ1-5; d_call: NA; clone_size: NA; cdr3_nt: TGTGCCAGTACCCCCCTGTTTCGCAACGGGGCGGCAGGGGTTTTTCAGCCCCAGCATTTT; cdr3_aa: CASTPLFRNGAAGVFQPQHF
v_call: TRBV16; j_call: TRBJ2-3; d_call: TRBD1; clone_size: once; cdr3_nt: TGTGCCAGCAGCCTGGGGACAGGGGACGCAGATACGCAGTATTTT; cdr3_aa: CASSLGTGDADTQYF
v_call: TRBV9; j_call: TRBJ1-5; d_call: NA; clone_size: NA; cdr3_nt: TGTGCCAGCAGCGTCAGGATGGAAGGTAGGCCCGTTTTGTGGCCCCAGCATTTT; cdr3_aa: CASSVRMEGRPVLWPQHF
v_call: TRBV6-5; j_call: TRBJ2-3; d_call: NA; clone_size: NA; cdr3_nt: TGTGCCAGCAGTTACCTCGATACGCAGTATTTT; cdr3_aa: CASSYLDTQYF
v_call: TRBV6-5; j_call: TRBJ2-7; d_call: TRBD2; clone_size: NA; cdr3_nt: TGTGCCAGCAGAACCCTAGCGGGGCCCTCCTACGAGCAGTACTTC; cdr3_aa: CASRTLAGPSYEQYF
v_call: TRBV4-1; j_call: TRBJ2-1; d_call: TRBD2; clone_size: NA; cdr3_nt: TGCGCCAGCAGCCCGTTAACTAGCGGTGGACCCAATGAGCAGTTCTTC; cdr3_aa: CASSPLTSGGPNEQFF
v_call: TRBV7-2; j_call: TRBJ2-7; d_call: TRBD1; clone_size: NA; cdr3_nt: TGTGCCAGCAGCTTAGTGCGGACAGGCTACGAGCAGTACTTC; cdr3_aa: CASSLVRTGYEQYF
v_call: TRBV30; j_call: TRBJ2-5; d_call: TRBD2; clone_size: NA; cdr3_nt: TGTGCCTGGAGTGTATCCACTAGCGGGTTTGCTTCGCCCCAGTACTTC; cdr3_aa: CAWSVSTSGFASPQYF
v_call: TRBV28; j_call: TRBJ2-7; d_call: TRBD2; clone_size: NA; cdr3_nt: TGTGCCAGCAGACTAGCGGGGATTTACGAGCAGTACTTC; cdr3_aa: CASRLAGIYEQYF
v_call: TRBV4-2; j_call: TRBJ2-7; d_call: TRBD1; clone_size: NA; cdr3_nt: TGTGCCAGCAGCCAAGAATTGGGGACAGGGGGCTACGAGCAGTACTTC; cdr3_aa: CASSQELGTGGYEQYF
v_call: TRBV27; j_call: TRBJ2-1; d_call: TRBD2; clone_size: once; cdr3_nt: TGTGCCAGCAGTTGGACTAGCGGTTACAATGAGCAGTTCTTC; cdr3_aa: CASSWTSGYNEQFF
v_call: TRBV21-1; j_call: TRBJ2-7; d_call: NA; clone_size: NA; cdr3_nt: TGTGCCAGCAGCCACACGCGGGAGCAGTACTTC; cdr3_aa: CASSHTREQYF
v_call: TRBV7-2; j_call: TRBJ1-5; d_call: NA; clone_size: NA; cdr3_nt: TGTGCCAGCAGCGAGAGGGTCAATCAGCCCCAGCATTTT; cdr3_aa: CASSERVNQPQHF
v_call: TRBV7-3; j_call: TRBJ2-3; d_call: NA; clone_size: NA; cdr3_nt: TGTGCCAGCAGCGAATTGATTGCAGTGGATACGCAGTATTTT; cdr3_aa: CASSELIAVDTQYF
v_call: TRBV7-2; j_call: TRBJ2-3; d_call: TRBD1; clone_size: NA; cdr3_nt: TGTGCCAGCAGCCAAGTCCAGCAGGGGGTGTATACGCAGTATTTT; cdr3_aa: CASSQVQQGVYTQYF
v_call: TRBV5-6; j_call: TRBJ1-2; d_call: NA; clone_size: NA; cdr3_nt: TGTGCCAGCAGGGACAAGGGCTCCGGCTACACCTTC; cdr3_aa: CASRDKGSGYTF
v_call: TRBV27; j_call: TRBJ1-5; d_call: TRBD1; clone_size: many; cdr3_nt: TGTGCCAGCAGTTTAGGGACAGGGAGATATCAGCCCCAGCATTTT; cdr3_aa: CASSLGTGRYQPQHF
v_call: TRBV5-1; j_call: TRBJ2-7; d_call: TRBD2; clone_size: NA; cdr3_nt: TGCGCCAGCAGCTTGAGACTAGCGGGAACGAACGAGCAGTACTTC; cdr3_aa: CASSLRLAGTNEQYF
v_call: TRBV30; j_call: TRBJ2-2; d_call: TRBD2; clone_size: few; cdr3_nt: TGTGCCTGGAGATTTAGCGGGAGGGCGCAAACCGGGGAGCTGTTTTTT; cdr3_aa: CAWRFSGRAQTGELFF
v_call: TRBV7-3; j_call: TRBJ2-5; d_call: TRBD2; clone_size: NA; cdr3_nt: TGTGCCAGCAGCTCCCGGGGGGGGGCCGCAGAGACCCAGTACTTC; cdr3_aa: CASSSRGGAAETQYF
v_call: TRBV4-3; j_call: TRBJ2-1; d_call: TRBD2; clone_size: NA; cdr3_nt: TGCGCCAGCAGCCAAGAAGGTCTAGCGGGCACCTACAATGAGCAGTTCTTC; cdr3_aa: CASSQEGLAGTYNEQFF
v_call: TRBV2; j_call: TRBJ1-4; d_call: NA; clone_size: once; cdr3_nt: TGTGCCAGCAGTCCACCCGGGGGAGGAGAGAATGAAAAACTGTTTTTT; cdr3_aa: CASSPPGGGENEKLFF
v_call: TRBV4-3; j_call: TRBJ1-2; d_call: TRBD1; clone_size: NA; cdr3_nt: TGCGCCAGCAGCCAAGATTGGGACAGTTCTAACTATGGCTACACCTTC; cdr3_aa: CASSQDWDSSNYGYTF
v_call: TRBV28; j_call: TRBJ1-3; d_call: NA; clone_size: NA; cdr3_nt: TGTGCCAGCAGTTTGTCGGGAGGCTCTGGAAACACCATATATTTT; cdr3_aa: CASSLSGGSGNTIYF
v_call: TRBV7-9; j_call: TRBJ1-1; d_call: NA; clone_size: NA; cdr3_nt: TGTGCCAGCAGCTCAGGATCGAACACTGAAGCTTTCTTT; cdr3_aa: CASSSGSNTEAFF
v_call: TRBV11-2; j_call: TRBJ1-2; d_call: NA; clone_size: few; cdr3_nt: TGTGCCAGCAGCCTAACCCGACAGAACTATGGCTACACCTTC; cdr3_aa: CASSLTRQNYGYTF
v_call: TRBV7-6; j_call: TRBJ2-5; d_call: TRBD2; clone_size: once; cdr3_nt: TGTGCCAGCAGCCCCCGACTAGCGGGGTCAGTAACGACCCAGTACTTC; cdr3_aa: CASSPRLAGSVTTQYF
v_call: TRBV19; j_call: TRBJ2-7; d_call: NA; clone_size: NA; cdr3_nt: TGTGCCAGTAGTATTTTCGGGGAAGCCGGGGAGCAGTACTTC; cdr3_aa: CASSIFGEAGEQYF
v_call: TRBV7-2; j_call: TRBJ1-5; d_call: NA; clone_size: NA; cdr3_nt: TGTGCCAGCAGCTTCGCGGCAGACCTCAATCAGCCCCAGCATTTT; cdr3_aa: CASSFAADLNQPQHF
v_call: TRBV6-5; j_call: TRBJ2-7; d_call: NA; clone_size: NA; cdr3_nt: TGTGCCAGCAGTTACTCGACGGAGTTGGCAAACGAGCAGTACTTC; cdr3_aa: CASSYSTELANEQYF
v_call: TRBV7-2; j_call: TRBJ2-1; d_call: NA; clone_size: NA; cdr3_nt: TGTGCCAGCAGCTTATATTTCTTGAGGGGGAGAGATGAGCAGTTCTTC; cdr3_aa: CASSLYFLRGRDEQFF
v_call: TRBV7-6; j_call: TRBJ1-1; d_call: NA; clone_size: once; cdr3_nt: TGTGCCAGCAGCCGCGCCCTAGAAACGAACACTGAAGCTTTCTTT; cdr3_aa: CASSRALETNTEAFF
v_call: TRBV6-6; j_call: TRBJ1-4; d_call: TRBD1; clone_size: NA; cdr3_nt: TGTGCCAGCAGTACCGGACAGGTATCGACTAATGAAAAACTGTTTTTT; cdr3_aa: CASSTGQVSTNEKLFF
v_call: TRBV5-4; j_call: TRBJ2-3; d_call: TRBD2; clone_size: NA; cdr3_nt: TGTGCCAGCAGCTCGGGACTATCCACAGATACGCAGTATTTT; cdr3_aa: CASSSGLSTDTQYF
v_call: TRBV9; j_call: TRBJ1-5; d_call: NA; clone_size: NA; cdr3_nt: TGTGCCAGCAGCGTAGAGCCCACGCCGCAGCCCCAGCATTTT; cdr3_aa: CASSVEPTPQPQHF
v_call: TRBV6-5; j_call: TRBJ1-2; d_call: NA; clone_size: NA; cdr3_nt: TGTGCCAGCAGTTACTCGAGAGGACAGTTTTATGGCTACACCTTC; cdr3_aa: CASSYSRGQFYGYTF
v_call: TRBV27; j_call: TRBJ2-7; d_call: TRBD2; clone_size: NA; cdr3_nt: TGTGCCAGCAGTCCTAGCGGGACCACCTACGAGCAGTACTTC; cdr3_aa: CASSPSGTTYEQYF